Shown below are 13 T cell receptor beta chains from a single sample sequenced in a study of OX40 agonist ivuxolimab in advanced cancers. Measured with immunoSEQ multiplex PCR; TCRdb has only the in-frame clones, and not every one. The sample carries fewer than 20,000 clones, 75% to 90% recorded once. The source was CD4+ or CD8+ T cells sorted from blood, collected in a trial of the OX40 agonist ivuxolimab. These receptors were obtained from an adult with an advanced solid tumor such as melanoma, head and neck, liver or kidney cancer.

The CDR3 region has the DNA TGTGCCATCAGTGCGGGCAATAGCAATCAGCCCCAGCATTTT. Protein product: CAISAGNSNQPQHF. This chain links TRBV10-3 with TRBJ1-5; D remains ambiguous. Germline lookup yields CDR1 ENHRY and CDR2 SYGVKD. The V end lost 4 bases, the J end lost 0 bases, and 7 bases lay between the germline ends. This CDR3 has 14 residues.

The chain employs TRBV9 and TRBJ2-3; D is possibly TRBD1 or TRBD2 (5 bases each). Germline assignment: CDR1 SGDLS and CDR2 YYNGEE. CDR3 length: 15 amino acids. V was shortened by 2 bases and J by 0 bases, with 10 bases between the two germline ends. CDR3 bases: TGTGCCAGCAGCGTGATGGGACGGAGCACAGATACGCAGTATTTT. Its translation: CASSVMGRSTDTQYF.

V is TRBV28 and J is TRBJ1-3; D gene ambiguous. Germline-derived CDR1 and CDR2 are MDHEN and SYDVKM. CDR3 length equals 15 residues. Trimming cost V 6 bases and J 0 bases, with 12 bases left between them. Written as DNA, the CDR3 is TGTGCCAGCAGCCACCACAGTGACTCTGGAAACACCATATATTTT. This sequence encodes CASSHHSDSGNTIYF.

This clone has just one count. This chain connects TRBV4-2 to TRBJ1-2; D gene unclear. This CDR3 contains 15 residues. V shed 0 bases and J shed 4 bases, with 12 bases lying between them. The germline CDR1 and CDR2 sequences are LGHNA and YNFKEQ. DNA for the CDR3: TGTGCCAGCAGCCAAGAGGGGTGGCTAAGCTATGGCTACACCTTC. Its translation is CASSQEGWLSYGYTF.

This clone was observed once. CDR3 nucleotide sequence: TGTGCCAGCCGACTTAGCGGGAGTGGAGATGAGCAGTTCTTC. Translated, it gives CASRLSGSGDEQFF. The gene calls are TRBV7-3 and TRBJ2-1, with 9 bases matching TRBD2. The CDR3 has 14 residues. Germline-derived CDR1 and CDR2 are SGHTA and FQGTGA. V dropped 8 bases and J dropped 8; count of bases not matched to a gene: 10.

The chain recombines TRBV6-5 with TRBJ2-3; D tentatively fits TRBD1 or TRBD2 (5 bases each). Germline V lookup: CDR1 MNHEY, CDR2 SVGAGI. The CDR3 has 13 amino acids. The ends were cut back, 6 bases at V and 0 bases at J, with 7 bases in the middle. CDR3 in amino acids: CASRGRSTDTQYF. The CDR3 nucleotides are TGTGCCAGCAGGGGACGTAGCACAGATACGCAGTATTTT.

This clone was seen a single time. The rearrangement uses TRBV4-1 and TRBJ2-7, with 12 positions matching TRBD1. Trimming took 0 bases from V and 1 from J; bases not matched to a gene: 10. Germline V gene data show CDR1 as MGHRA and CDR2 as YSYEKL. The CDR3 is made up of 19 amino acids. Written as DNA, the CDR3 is TGCGCCAGCAGCCAAGATAGTGGGACAGGGGGCGGCTATTCCTACGAGCAGTACTTC. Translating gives CASSQDSGTGGGYSYEQYF.

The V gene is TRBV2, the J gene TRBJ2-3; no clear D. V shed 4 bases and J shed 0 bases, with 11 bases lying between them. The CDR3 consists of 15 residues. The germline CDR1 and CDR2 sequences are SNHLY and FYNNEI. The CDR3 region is CASSVRSTSTDTQYF. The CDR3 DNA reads TGTGCCAGCAGTGTGAGGAGCACCAGCACAGATACGCAGTATTTT.

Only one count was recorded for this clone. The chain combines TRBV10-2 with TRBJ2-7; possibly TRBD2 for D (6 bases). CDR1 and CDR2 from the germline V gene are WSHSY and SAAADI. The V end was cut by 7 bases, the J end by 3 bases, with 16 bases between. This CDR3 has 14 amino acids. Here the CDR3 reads CASTSVGLGYEQYF. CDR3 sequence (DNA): TGCGCCAGCACTAGCGTTGGGCTAGGCTACGAGCAGTACTTC.

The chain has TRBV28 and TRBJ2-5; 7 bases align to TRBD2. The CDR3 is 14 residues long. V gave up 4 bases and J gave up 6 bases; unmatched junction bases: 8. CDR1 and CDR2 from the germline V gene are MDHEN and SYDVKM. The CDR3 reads CASSYRAGPQTQYF. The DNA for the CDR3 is TGTGCCAGCAGTTATAGAGCGGGGCCGCAGACCCAGTACTTC.

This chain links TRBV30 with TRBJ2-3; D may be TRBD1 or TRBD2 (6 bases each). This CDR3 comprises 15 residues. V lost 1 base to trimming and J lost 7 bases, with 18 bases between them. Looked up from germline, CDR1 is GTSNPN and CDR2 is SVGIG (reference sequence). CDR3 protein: CAWSALLGGPYTQYF. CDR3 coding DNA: TGTGCCTGGAGTGCCCTTTTAGGGGGGCCATATACGCAGTATTTT. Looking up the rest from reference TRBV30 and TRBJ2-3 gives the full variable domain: SQTIHQWPATLVQPVGSPLSLECTVEGTSNPNLYWYRQAAGRGLQLLFYSVGIGQISSEVPQNLSASRPQDRQFILSSKKLLLSDSGFYLCAWSALLGGPYTQYFGPGTRLTVL.

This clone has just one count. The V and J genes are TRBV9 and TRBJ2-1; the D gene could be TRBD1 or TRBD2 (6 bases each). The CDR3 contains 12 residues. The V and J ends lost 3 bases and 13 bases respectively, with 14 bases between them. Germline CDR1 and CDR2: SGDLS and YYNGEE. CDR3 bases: TGTGCCAGCAGCGCGACCGGGGGCCCACAGTTCTTC. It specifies CASSATGGPQFF. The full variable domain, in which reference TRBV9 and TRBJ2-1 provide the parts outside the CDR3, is DSGVTQTPKHLITATGQRVTLRCSPRSGDLSVYWYQQSLDQGLQFLIQYYNGEERAKGNILERFSAQQFPDLHSELNLSSLELGDSALYFCASSATGGPQFFGPGTRLTVL.

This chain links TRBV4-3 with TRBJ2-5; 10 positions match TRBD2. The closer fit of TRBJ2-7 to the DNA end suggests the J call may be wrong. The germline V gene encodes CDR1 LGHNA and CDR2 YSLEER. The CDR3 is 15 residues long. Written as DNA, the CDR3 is TGCGCCAGCAGCCAAGACGCTAGCGGGAGATACGAGCAGTACTTC. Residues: CASSQDASGRYEQYF.